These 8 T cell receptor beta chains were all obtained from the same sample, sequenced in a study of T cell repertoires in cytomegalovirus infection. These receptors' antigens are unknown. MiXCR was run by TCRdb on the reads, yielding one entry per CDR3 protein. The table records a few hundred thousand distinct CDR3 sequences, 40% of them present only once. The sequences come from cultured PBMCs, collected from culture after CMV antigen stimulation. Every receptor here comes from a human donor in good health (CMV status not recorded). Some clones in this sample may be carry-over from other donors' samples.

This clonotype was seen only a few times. CDR3 sequence: CASSGTSGEETQYF. For the CDR3, the DNA is TGCGCCAGCAGCGGGACTAGCGGGGAAGAGACCCAGTACTTC. This sequence joins TRBV5-1 and TRBJ2-5, with TRBD2 identical over 13 bases. V shed 4 bases, J shed 3 bases, and the junction held 0 bases outside the gene matches. This CDR3 has 14 amino acids. In germline, CDR1 is SGHRS, CDR2 YFSETQ.

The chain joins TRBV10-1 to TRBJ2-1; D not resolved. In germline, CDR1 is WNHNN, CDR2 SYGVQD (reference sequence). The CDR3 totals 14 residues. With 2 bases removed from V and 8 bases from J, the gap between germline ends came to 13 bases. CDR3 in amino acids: CASSEAGVAHEQFF. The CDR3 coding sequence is TGCGCCAGCAGTGAGGCTGGGGTCGCGCATGAGCAGTTCTTC.

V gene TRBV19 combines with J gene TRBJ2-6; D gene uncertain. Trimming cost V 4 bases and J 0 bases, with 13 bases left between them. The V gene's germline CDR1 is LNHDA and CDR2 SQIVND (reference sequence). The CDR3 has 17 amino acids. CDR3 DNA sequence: TGTGCCAGTAGTAATCCCTATCTGTTCTCTGGGGCCAACGTCCTGACTTTC. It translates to CASSNPYLFSGANVLTF.

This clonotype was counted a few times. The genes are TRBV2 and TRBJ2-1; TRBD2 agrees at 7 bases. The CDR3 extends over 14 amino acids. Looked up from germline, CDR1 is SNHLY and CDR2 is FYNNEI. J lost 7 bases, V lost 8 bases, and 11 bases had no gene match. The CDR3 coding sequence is TGTGCCAGCGGGGGGACTACCGTCGGTAATGAGCAGTTCTTC. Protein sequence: CASGGTTVGNEQFF.

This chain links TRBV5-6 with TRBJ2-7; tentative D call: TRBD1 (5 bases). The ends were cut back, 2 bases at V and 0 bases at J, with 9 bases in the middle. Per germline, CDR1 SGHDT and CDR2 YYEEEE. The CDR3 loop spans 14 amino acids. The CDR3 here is CASSFFDSSYEQYF. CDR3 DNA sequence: TGTGCCAGCAGCTTTTTCGACAGCTCCTACGAGCAGTACTTC. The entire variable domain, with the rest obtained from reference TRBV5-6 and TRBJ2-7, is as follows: DAGVTQSPTHLIKTRGQQVTLRCSPKSGHDTVSWYQQALGQGPQFIFQYYEEEERQRGNFPDRFSGHQFPNYSSELNVNALLLGDSALYLCASSFFDSSYEQYFGPGTRLTVT.

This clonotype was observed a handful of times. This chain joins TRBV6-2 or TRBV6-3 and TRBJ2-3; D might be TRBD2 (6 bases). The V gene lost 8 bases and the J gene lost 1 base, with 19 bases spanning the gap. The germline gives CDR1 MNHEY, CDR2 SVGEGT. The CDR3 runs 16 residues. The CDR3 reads CASGSFRGSGTDTQYF. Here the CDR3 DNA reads TGTGCCAGCGGGAGTTTCCGGGGGTCGGGCACAGATACGCAGTATTTT.

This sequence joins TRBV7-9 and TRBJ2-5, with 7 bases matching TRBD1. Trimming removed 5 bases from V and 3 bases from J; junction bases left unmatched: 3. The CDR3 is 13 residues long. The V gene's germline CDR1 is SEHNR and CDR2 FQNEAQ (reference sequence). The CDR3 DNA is TGTGCCAGCAGCAAAGGGACAGAAGAGACCCAGTACTTC. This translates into CASSKGTEETQYF.

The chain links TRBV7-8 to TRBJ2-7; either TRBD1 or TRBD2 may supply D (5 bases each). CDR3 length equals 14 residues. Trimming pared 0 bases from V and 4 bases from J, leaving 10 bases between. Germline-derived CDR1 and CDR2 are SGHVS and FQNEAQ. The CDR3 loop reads CASSLAAWGYEQYF. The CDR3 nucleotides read TGTGCCAGCAGCTTAGCAGCGTGGGGGTACGAGCAGTACTTC.